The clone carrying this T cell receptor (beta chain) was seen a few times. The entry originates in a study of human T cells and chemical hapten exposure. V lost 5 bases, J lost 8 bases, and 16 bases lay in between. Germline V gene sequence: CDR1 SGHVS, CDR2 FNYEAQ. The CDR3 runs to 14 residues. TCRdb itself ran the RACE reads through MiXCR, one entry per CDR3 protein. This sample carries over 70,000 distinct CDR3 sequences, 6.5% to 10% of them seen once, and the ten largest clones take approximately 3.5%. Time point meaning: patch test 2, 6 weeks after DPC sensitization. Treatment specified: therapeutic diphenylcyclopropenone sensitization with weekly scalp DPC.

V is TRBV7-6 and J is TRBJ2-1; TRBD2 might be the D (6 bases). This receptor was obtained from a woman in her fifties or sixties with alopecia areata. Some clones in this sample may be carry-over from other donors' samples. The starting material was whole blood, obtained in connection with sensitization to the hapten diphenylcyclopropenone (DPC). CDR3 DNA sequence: TGTGCCAGCAGCCCCGGGACTGGGGATGATGAGCAGTTCTTC. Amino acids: CASSPGTGDDEQFF.